These 29 T cell receptor beta chains were sequenced from one sample in a study of molecular identifiers for immune sequencing clone quantification. MiXCR was run by TCRdb on the PCR reads, yielding one entry per CDR3 protein. The repertoire holds about 97,000 distinct CDR3 sequences, with 20% to 25% as singletons. The sequencing input was naive CD8+ T cells from blood, with Jurkat cell RNA spiked in. Noted subset: FACS-sorted CD8+CD4-CCR7+CD45RA+ naive T cells. The receptors stem from a human donor in good health. Some libraries in this study had Jurkat cell RNA spiked in.

This clonotype was counted many times. The chain uses TRBV12-3 or TRBV12-4 and TRBJ2-3; a possible D gene is TRBD2 (6 bases). CDR3 length: 13 amino acids. V lost 6 bases and J lost 4, with 11 bases in between. In DNA, the CDR3 is TGTGCCAGCAGCCGCGGGGCGGCAGATACGCAGTATTTT. This translates into CASSRGAADTQYF.

At least ten counts were recorded for this clonotype. The J gene is TRBJ2-7, the V gene TRBV10-3; 8 bases line up with TRBD2. Looked up from germline, CDR1 is ENHRY and CDR2 is SYGVKD. Losses at the gene ends were 7 bases for V and 2 bases for J; bases not matched to a gene: 4. The CDR3 consists of 13 residues. CDR3 region: CAINDGGAYEQYF. CDR3 nucleotide sequence: TGTGCCATCAATGACGGGGGGGCCTACGAGCAGTACTTC.

This clonotype turned up a few times. The junction and the germline gene differ at one end; a read error may be behind it. The V gene is TRBV7-9, the J gene TRBJ2-6; D is unclear. Germline V lookup: CDR1 SEHNR, CDR2 FQNEAQ (reference sequence). The CDR3 runs to 16 residues. The CDR3 is CASSLVRISEANVLTF. The CDR3 nucleotides are TGTGCCAGCAGCTTAGTGCGGATCTCTGAGGCCAACGTCCTGACTTTC.

On this clonotype: A much larger clonotype is one base distant, so this may be a read error. The J gene is TRBJ2-3, the V gene TRBV9; D might be TRBD1 or TRBD2, each matching 5 bases. The V end lost 3 bases, the J end lost 8 bases, and 19 bases lay between the germline ends. This CDR3 is built from 15 residues. Looked up from germline, CDR1 is SGDLS and CDR2 is YYNGEE. The CDR3 DNA sequence: TGTGCCAGCAGCGGTTCCGGGGCAGGTCTGGGTACGCAGTATTTT. Residues: CASSGSGAGLGTQYF. Complete variable domain (other parts from reference TRBV9 and TRBJ2-3): DSGVTQTPKHLITATGQRVTLRCSPRSGDLSVYWYQQSLDQGLQFLIQYYNGEERAKGNILERFSAQQFPDLHSELNLSSLELGDSALYFCASSGSGAGLGTQYFGPGTRLTVL.

This clonotype was found a few times. Possible read error: a much larger clone is one base away. CDR3 residues: CASSSTSGGTNAGELFF. Written as DNA, the CDR3 is TGTGCCAGCAGCTCGACTAGCGGGGGAACGAACGCCGGGGAGCTGTTTTTT. The V and J genes are TRBV7-9 and TRBJ2-2; 12 bases align to TRBD2. This CDR3 contains 17 residues. CDR1 and CDR2 from the germline V gene are SEHNR and FQNEAQ (reference sequence).

The sample holds a few counts of this clonotype. The rearrangement uses TRBV4-2 and TRBJ2-7, with D possibly TRBD2 on 6 matching bases. Germline-derived CDR1 and CDR2 are LGHNA and YNFKEQ. Trimming cost V 0 bases and J 7 bases, with 16 bases left between them. This CDR3 region has 15 residues. The CDR3 coding sequence is TGTGCCAGCAGCCAAGACGATACTAGCCGTTGGGAGCAGTACTTC. It specifies CASSQDDTSRWEQYF.

The chain couples TRBV20-1 to TRBJ2-1, with 7 positions matching TRBD2. Looked up from germline, CDR1 is DFQATT and CDR2 is SNEGSKA (reference sequence). V trimming: 6 bases; J trimming: 0 bases; junction bases outside the gene matches: 8. CDR3 size: 15 residues. CDR3 amino acids: CSAGTTRSSYNEQFF. The CDR3 DNA is TGCAGTGCCGGGACTACCAGGAGCTCCTACAATGAGCAGTTCTTC.

This clonotype turned up a few times. The chain combines TRBV7-6 with TRBJ2-3, with TRBD2 matching over 8 bases. CDR3 size: 18 residues. Germline V lookup: CDR1 SGHVS, CDR2 FNYEAQ. V was pared by 5 bases and J by 2 bases, with 15 bases of the junction left unmatched. The CDR3 is CASSTWVSGEHNTDTQYF. The CDR3 nucleotides are TGTGCCAGCAGCACCTGGGTTAGCGGGGAACACAACACAGATACGCAGTATTTT.

Of note for this clonotype: At one end, the junction sequence differs from germline, possibly due to a read error. The chain recombines TRBV7-9 with TRBJ2-7; maybe TRBD1 (5 bases). The CDR3 is 13 residues long. Per germline, CDR1 SEHNR and CDR2 FQNEAQ (reference sequence). The CDR3 nucleotides read TGTGCCAGCCGCTTCCTTGGGGCCCCCGCGCCGTCCTTC. This encodes CASRFLGAPAPSF.

This clonotype was seen more than once but under ten times. V gene TRBV4-2 combines with J gene TRBJ2-3; D perhaps matches TRBD2 (6 bases). The CDR3 has 15 residues. Looked up from germline, CDR1 is LGHNA and CDR2 is YNFKEQ. V lost 0 bases to trimming and J lost 1 base, with 8 bases between them. The DNA of the CDR3 is TGTGCCAGCAGCCAAGAGTGGGGGGGCACAGATACGCAGTATTTT. It specifies CASSQEWGGTDTQYF.

This clonotype occurred many times. The chain combines TRBV27 with TRBJ2-6; D is unclear. The CDR3 consists of 14 residues. V was pared by 3 bases and J by 1 base, with 4 bases between. Germline-derived CDR1 and CDR2 are MNHEY and SMNVEV (reference sequence). The CDR3 reads CASSLGSGANVLTF. In DNA, the CDR3 is TGTGCCAGCAGTTTGGGGTCTGGGGCCAACGTCCTGACTTTC.

At least ten counts were recorded for this clonotype. The V and J genes are TRBV14 and TRBJ2-3; 8 bases map to TRBD1. This CDR3 is built from 15 residues. Trimming cost V 1 base and J 2 bases; bases outside gene matches: 2. Germline V CDR1 and CDR2: SGHDN, FVKESK. CDR3 loop: CASSQGQGYTDTQYF. CDR3 DNA: TGTGCCAGCAGCCAAGGACAGGGGTACACAGATACGCAGTATTTT.

In its sample, this clonotype was seen many times. The V and J genes are TRBV29-1 and TRBJ2-2; D is uncertain. This CDR3 is built from 14 residues. V lost 3 bases, J lost 6 bases, and 14 bases lay in between. From germline, CDR1 is SQVTM and CDR2 ANQGSEA. The CDR3 sequence: CSVEGWRGAGELFF. DNA of the CDR3: TGCAGCGTTGAGGGGTGGAGAGGCGCCGGGGAGCTGTTTTTT.

This clonotype has ten or more counts. This rearrangement joins TRBV18 to TRBJ2-3; 10 bases fit TRBD1. CDR1 KGHSH and CDR2 LQKENI come from the germline V gene. The V and J ends lost 3 bases and 2 bases, in that order; junction bases with no gene match: 2. This CDR3 spans 15 amino acids. Written as DNA, the CDR3 is TGTGCCAGCTCACCGGGACAGGGGTACACAGATACGCAGTATTTT. This sequence encodes CASSPGQGYTDTQYF.

Many counts were recorded for this clonotype. The J gene is TRBJ1-4, the V gene TRBV6-5; D unresolved. Between the trimmed V and J ends, which lost 4 bases and 5 bases, there was a span of 17 bases. Germline V gene sequence: CDR1 MNHEY, CDR2 SVGAGI. The CDR3 has 16 amino acids. CDR3 in amino acids: CASSSGTPRPNEKLFF. CDR3 DNA: TGTGCCAGCAGTTCGGGTACACCCCGACCCAATGAAAAACTGTTTTTT.

At least ten counts were recorded for this clonotype. The rearrangement joins TRBV20-1 to TRBJ2-3; tentative D call: TRBD2 (5 bases). Germline V gene data show CDR1 as DFQATT and CDR2 as SNEGSKA (reference sequence). The CDR3 is 16 amino acids. The ends were cut back, 6 bases at V and 4 bases at J, with 23 bases in the middle. CDR3 nucleotides: TGCAGTGCCCGCCCTCCACTAGGATCCCCCGCAGATACGCAGTATTTT. Its protein is CSARPPLGSPADTQYF.

In this sample, this clonotype turned up many times. V gene TRBV5-6 combines with J gene TRBJ2-3; D is undetermined. Trimming took 1 base from V and 0 from J, leaving 9 bases between them. The CDR3 is 15 amino acids. Germline V gene sequence: CDR1 SGHDT, CDR2 YYEEEE. CDR3 loop: CASSLRRVSTDTQYF. CDR3 bases: TGTGCCAGCAGCTTGCGTAGGGTCAGCACAGATACGCAGTATTTT.

This clonotype has at least ten counts. The chain employs TRBV27 and TRBJ1-6; TRBD1 might be the D (6 bases). Looked up from germline, CDR1 is MNHEY and CDR2 is SMNVEV (reference sequence). Trimming removed 11 bases from V and 6 bases from J, with 17 bases in between. The CDR3 has 14 residues. CDR3: CASRPGRGNSPLHF. CDR3 nucleotides: TGTGCCTCCCGCCCCGGCAGGGGTAATTCACCCCTCCACTTT.

Many counts were recorded for this clonotype. V gene TRBV6-6 combines with J gene TRBJ2-7; unclear D gene. This CDR3 is built from 15 residues. V was trimmed by 6 bases and J by 5 bases, leaving 20 bases between them. Germline V gene data show CDR1 as MNHNY and CDR2 as SVGAGI (reference sequence). The DNA of the CDR3 is TGTGCCAGCAGCCCCCAAAGGATCTTACCTGACGAGCAGTACTTC. Amino acid sequence: CASSPQRILPDEQYF.

This clonotype appeared many times. V gene TRBV7-9 combines with J gene TRBJ2-5, with TRBD1 identical over 7 bases. Losses at the gene ends were 4 bases for V and 4 bases for J; bases not matched to a gene: 6. The CDR3 contains 14 residues. The germline V gene has CDR1 SEHNR and CDR2 FQNEAQ (reference sequence). The CDR3 nucleotides are TGTGCCAGCAGCTCATCGACAGGGCGAGAGACCCAGTACTTC. Protein product: CASSSSTGRETQYF.

The chain uses TRBV27 and TRBJ2-7; TRBD2 matches 11 bases. Germline V gene sequence: CDR1 MNHEY, CDR2 SMNVEV (reference sequence). The CDR3 loop spans 14 amino acids. V lost 10 bases to trimming and J lost 6 bases; unmatched junction nucleotides: 11. CDR3 loop: CAITLLAGEGEQYF. The CDR3, as DNA: TGTGCCATCACCCTACTAGCGGGAGAGGGCGAGCAGTACTTC.

There are many counts of this clonotype. Mismatch with germline at one junction end may stem from a read error. The chain joins TRBV2 to TRBJ2-7; D might be TRBD2 (6 bases). Germline CDR1 SNHLY, CDR2 FYNNEI. This CDR3 has 10 residues. CDR3 protein: CASRRDPSHF. The CDR3 DNA sequence: TGTGCCAGCAGGCGGGACCCGAGCCACTTC.

The sample holds a few counts of this clonotype. The chain recombines TRBV13 with TRBJ2-3, with 11 bases lining up with TRBD2. This CDR3 has 15 amino acids. Looked up from germline, CDR1 is PRHDT and CDR2 is FYEKMQ (reference sequence). V gave up 6 bases and J gave up 0 bases; unmatched junction bases: 2. CDR3 region: CASRPSGRSTDTQYF. The CDR3 bases are TGTGCCAGCAGACCTAGCGGGAGGAGCACAGATACGCAGTATTTT.

This chain links TRBV19 with TRBJ2-7; the match to TRBD2 covers 13 bases. This CDR3 region has 16 residues. J lost 2 bases, V lost 5 bases, and 6 bases had no gene match. Germline CDR1 and CDR2: LNHDA and SQIVND (reference sequence). CDR3 in DNA: TGTGCCAGTAGTGTGGGACTAGCGGGGAACACCTACGAGCAGTACTTC. This sequence encodes CASSVGLAGNTYEQYF.

There are many counts of this clonotype. The chain has TRBV9 and TRBJ2-5; D is perhaps TRBD2 (6 bases). Germline V gene sequence: CDR1 SGDLS, CDR2 YYNGEE. Deletions cut 4 bases from V and 0 bases from J, with 13 bases between. There are 15 residues in the CDR3. CDR3 nucleotide sequence: TGTGCCAGCAGCACCGACTTAGCGGACCAAGAGACCCAGTACTTC. It codes for CASSTDLADQETQYF.

This clonotype was recorded many times. The chain joins TRBV10-3 to TRBJ2-5; a weak D match, TRBD1 (6 bases). CDR1 ENHRY and CDR2 SYGVKD come from the germline V gene. The CDR3 runs 14 residues. Trimming removed 4 bases from V and 1 base from J, with 10 bases in between. The CDR3 DNA follows: TGTGCCATCAGTGTTGCGGACAGCCAAGAGACCCAGTACTTC. Residues: CAISVADSQETQYF.

With respect to this clonotype: A single base separates this from a much larger clone, so it may be a read error. The genes are TRBV12-3 or TRBV12-4 and TRBJ2-3, with D perhaps TRBD1 or TRBD2 (5 bases each). V dropped 4 bases and J dropped 7 bases, with 9 bases sitting between them. This CDR3 spans 12 amino acids. The CDR3 DNA is TGTGCCAGCAGTTCGGGGCAACATACGCAGTATTTT. Its protein is CASSSGQHTQYF.

The table lists this clonotype with many counts. The rearrangement uses TRBV5-4 and TRBJ2-3, with 7 bases identical to TRBD2. Trimming cost V 1 base and J 4 bases; bases outside gene matches: 6. Germline-derived CDR1 and CDR2 are SGHNT and YYREEE (reference sequence). This CDR3 spans 15 amino acids. In nucleotides, the CDR3 is TGTGCCAGCAGCTTGATCGGACTAGGTGCAGATACGCAGTATTTT. It codes for CASSLIGLGADTQYF.

Regarding this clonotype: A much bigger clone sits one base away, suggesting this may be a read error. The chain couples TRBV9 to TRBJ1-3; D gene uncertain. The CDR3 extends over 15 amino acids. The germline CDR1 and CDR2 sequences are SGDLS and YYNGEE. The CDR3 bases are TGTGCCAGCAGTGAAGGAGGTGGCTCTGGAAACACCATGTATTTT. Protein product: CASSEGGGSGNTMYF.